This TCR beta chain was obtained from a study of CD8+ T cells in alopecia areata. Isolated RNA was reverse transcribed into cDNA used as the sequencing template. The data were produced by immunoSEQ multiplex PCR, yet TCRdb's version contains in-frame clones alone and is incomplete. This sample has 95,000 to 120,000 clones, with 55% to 75% found just once. V dropped 3 bases and J dropped 2; count of bases not matched to a gene: 9. CDR3 length: 16 amino acids. Germline CDR1 and CDR2: SEHNR and FQNEAQ (reference sequence). Comments on this clone: What it binds is unknown.

Study-wide points: Resident alphabeta T cells of normal skin are also sequenced in scalp samples.

Material for sequencing was CD8+ T cells sorted from blood. The chain links TRBV7-9 to TRBJ1-2; 7 nucleotides align to TRBD1. This TCR was recovered from a human donor in good health. This CDR3 reads CASSFAGGTDNYGYTF. The CDR3 nucleotides are TGTGCCAGCAGCTTCGCCGGGGGGACAGACAACTATGGCTACACCTTC.